Shown below are 7 T cell receptor beta chains from a single sample sequenced in a study of OX40 agonist ivuxolimab in advanced cancers. The method was immunoSEQ multiplex PCR; TCRdb's version includes in-frame clones alone and lacks a portion of them. The profile covers some 10,000 clones, with approximately 87% appearing a single time and 9.5% to 15% taken by the ten largest. This material consisted of CD4+ or CD8+ T cells sorted from blood, taken in a trial of the OX40 agonist ivuxolimab. The receptors here all came from an adult with an advanced solid tumor such as melanoma, head and neck, liver or kidney cancer.

CDR3 in amino acids: CASSQRVNNEQFF. The CDR3 nucleotides read TGTGCCAGCAGCCAGCGGGTAAACAATGAGCAGTTCTTC. The V gene is TRBV6-1, the J gene TRBJ2-1, with a possible D match to TRBD2 (6 bases). V lost 6 bases and J 5 bases, leaving 11 bases between the germline ends. Germline CDR1 and CDR2: MNHNS and SASEGT. The CDR3 is 13 amino acids.

The chain combines TRBV19 with TRBJ2-3; TRBD2 agrees at 10 bases. Germline values: CDR1 LNHDA, CDR2 SQIVND (reference sequence). V shed 10 bases and J 2 bases; nucleotides not matched to a gene: 9. The CDR3 spans 15 residues. The CDR3 bases are TGTGCCACCCGGTTGAGCGGGGGGGACACAGATACGCAGTATTTT. It yields the protein CATRLSGGDTDTQYF.

The chain joins TRBV7-9 to TRBJ2-7; D call uncertain. The CDR3 totals 12 residues. CDR1 and CDR2 from the germline V gene are SEHNR and FQNEAQ (reference sequence). V shed 5 bases and J shed 2 bases, with 7 bases lying between them. In DNA form, the CDR3 reads TGTGCCAGCAGCCCACAAACCTACGAGCAGTACTTC. Encoded protein: CASSPQTYEQYF.

V is TRBV2 and J is TRBJ2-7; D may be TRBD2 (5 bases). Between the trimmed V and J ends, which lost 4 bases and 4 bases, there was a span of 17 bases. Germline V CDR1 and CDR2: SNHLY, FYNNEI. The CDR3 runs to 15 residues. CDR3 amino acids: CASSGADSGEYEQYF. CDR3 DNA: TGTGCCAGCAGTGGTGCCGATTCCGGGGAGTACGAGCAGTACTTC.

The rearrangement links TRBV12-5 to TRBJ2-2; D possibly uses TRBD1 or TRBD2 (5 bases each). The CDR3 is 14 residues long. Looked up from germline, CDR1 is LGHNT and CDR2 is FRNRAP. The germline V and J ends were trimmed by 5 bases and 3 bases, with 10 bases remaining between them. CDR3 in amino acids: CASGEGFDTGELFF. The DNA for the CDR3 is TGTGCTAGTGGTGAGGGGTTTGACACCGGGGAGCTGTTTTTT. The whole variable domain, filled in from reference TRBV12-5 and TRBJ2-2, reads DARVTQTPRHKVTEMGQEVTMRCQPILGHNTVFWYRQTMMQGLELLAYFRNRAPLDDSGMPKDRFSAEMPDATLATLKIQPSEPRDSAVYFCASGEGFDTGELFFGEGSRLTVL.

This clone was found a few times. The chain links TRBV19 to TRBJ1-5; tentative D call: TRBD1 (6 bases). The germline CDR1 and CDR2 sequences are LNHDA and SQIVND (reference sequence). Trimming pared 4 bases from V and 4 bases from J, leaving 8 bases between. The CDR3 consists of 13 residues. The CDR3 here is CASSNQGNQPQHF. CDR3 bases: TGTGCCAGTAGTAACCAGGGGAATCAGCCCCAGCATTTT.

The chain joins TRBV6-5 to TRBJ2-7, with 12 bases matching TRBD1. Germline V gene data show CDR1 as MNHEY and CDR2 as SVGAGI. The CDR3 is 15 residues long. J gave up 2 bases and V 2 bases, and 1 base lay outside the gene matches. CDR3 protein: CASSYGTGGPYEQYF. Written as DNA, the CDR3 is TGTGCCAGCAGTTACGGGACAGGGGGCCCCTACGAGCAGTACTTC.